The 27 T cell receptor beta chains below all came from one sample that was sequenced in a study of T cells in Graves' hyperthyroidism and ophthalmopathy. Template material for amplifying TCR beta CDR3 regions consisted of RNA transcripts. TCR CDR3 regions were first amplified by RT-PCR with HTBI primers. TCRdb itself ran the multiplex PCR reads through MiXCR, one entry per CDR3 protein. The sample has some 550,000 distinct CDR3 sequences; less than 25% are singletons. Source material: blood. The receptors were gathered from a young man with Graves' hyperthyroidism.

In its sample, this clonotype was seen a few times. A read error is possible here, since a much larger clone lies one base away. The rearrangement uses TRBV6-5 and TRBJ2-7; D may be TRBD2 (5 bases). Germline V gene data show CDR1 as MNHEY and CDR2 as SVGAGI. The CDR3 loop spans 13 amino acids. The V end was cut by 1 base, the J end by 6 bases, with 10 bases between. Here the CDR3 DNA reads TGTGCCAGCAGTTACTTCGGGGATGGCGAGCAGTACTTC. Its translation is CASSYFGDGEQYF.

This clonotype was observed at least ten times. V gene TRBV5-1 combines with J gene TRBJ2-7; TRBD2 matches 10 bases. Germline CDR1 SGHRS, CDR2 YFSETQ. The ends lost 3 bases at V and 5 bases at J; junction bases unmatched: 5. This CDR3 comprises 14 residues. CDR3 DNA: TGCGCCAGCAGCTCGAGCGGGGGGGCCGACGAGCAGTACTTC. It translates to CASSSSGGADEQYF. The full variable domain, its missing parts supplied by reference TRBV5-1 and TRBJ2-7, is KAGVTQTPRYLIKTRGQQVTLSCSPISGHRSVSWYQQTPGQGLQFLFEYFSETQRNKGNFPGRFSGRQFSNSRSEMNVSTLELGDSALYLCASSSSGGADEQYFGPGTRLTVT.

This clonotype was detected many times. The CDR3 is CASSNSKTGTHEQYF. The CDR3 coding sequence is TGCGCCAGCAGTAACTCCAAGACAGGGACCCACGAGCAGTACTTC. The chain recombines TRBV4-1 with TRBJ2-7; 7 positions agree with TRBD1. J lost 5 bases, V lost 6 bases, and 13 bases had no gene match. The CDR3 runs to 15 residues. Germline V gene data show CDR1 as MGHRA and CDR2 as YSYEKL.

The rearrangement links TRBV25-1 to TRBJ2-5; no clear D gene. The V and J ends lost 7 bases and 2 bases respectively, with 5 bases between them. Germline assignment: CDR1 MGHDK and CDR2 SYGVNS. This CDR3 has 11 amino acids. The CDR3 region is CASTLQETQYF. DNA for the CDR3: TGTGCCAGCACACTACAAGAGACCCAGTACTTC.

This clonotype was seen many times. This sequence joins TRBV19 and TRBJ2-2, with 10 nucleotides matching TRBD2. The CDR3 consists of 16 residues. Germline-derived CDR1 and CDR2 are LNHDA and SQIVND (reference sequence). The V segment lost 5 bases and the J segment 5 bases; nucleotides outside the gene matches: 8. The CDR3 DNA reads TGTGCCAGTAGTCCGCGGACTAGCGGACCTACCGGGGAGCTGTTTTTT. Protein sequence: CASSPRTSGPTGELFF.

The sample holds a few counts of this clonotype. Here the CDR3 DNA reads TGCAGTGCGTCCCGGGACTCCCCCCACGAGCAGTACTTC. Its translation: CSASRDSPHEQYF. The V and J genes are TRBV20-1 and TRBJ2-7, with D possibly TRBD2 on 6 matching bases. Trimming cost V 6 bases and J 5 bases, with 17 bases left between them. This CDR3 has 13 residues. Germline loops: CDR1 DFQATT, CDR2 SNEGSKA (reference sequence).

This chain uses TRBV18 with TRBJ1-2; tentatively, D is TRBD1 (6 bases). The V end was cut by 3 bases, the J end by 3 bases, with 14 bases between. The CDR3 extends over 15 amino acids. Germline values: CDR1 KGHSH, CDR2 LQKENI. The DNA of the CDR3 is TGTGCCAGCTCACCCCTCGACAGGAGCTACTATGGCTACACCTTC. Translation: CASSPLDRSYYGYTF.

This clonotype was seen many times. The rearrangement links TRBV20-1 to TRBJ1-1; perhaps TRBD1 as D (5 bases). Trimming left V 3 bases short and J 8 bases short, with 10 bases between. The germline gives CDR1 DFQATT, CDR2 SNEGSKA (reference sequence). The CDR3 extends over 11 amino acids. CDR3 sequence (DNA): TGCAGTGCTAGGATAAGGGACGAAGCTTTCTTT. Its protein product is CSARIRDEAFF.

The rearrangement links TRBV6-2 or TRBV6-3 to TRBJ2-5; D unresolved. This CDR3 contains 12 residues. CDR1 is MNHEY, CDR2 SVGEGT, per germline. The V and J ends lost 1 base and 4 bases respectively, with 4 bases between them. In DNA form, the CDR3 reads TGTGCCAGCAGTTACTTCCGAGAGACCCAGTACTTC. Its translation is CASSYFRETQYF.

There are many counts of this clonotype. The chain joins TRBV20-1 to TRBJ2-7; D is undetermined. V was pared by 4 bases and J by 2 bases, with 6 bases between. Germline V gene data show CDR1 as DFQATT and CDR2 as SNEGSKA (reference sequence). There are 11 residues in the CDR3. The CDR3 is CSATQAYEQYF. In DNA, the CDR3 is TGCAGTGCTACCCAGGCCTACGAGCAGTACTTC.

This clonotype has more than one count but fewer than ten. This chain connects TRBV20-1 to TRBJ1-2; a weak D match, TRBD1 (5 bases). The CDR3 runs 15 residues. Looked up from germline, CDR1 is DFQATT and CDR2 is SNEGSKA (reference sequence). The germline V and J ends were trimmed by 1 base and 2 bases, with 14 bases remaining between them. CDR3 DNA: TGCAGTGCTAGAGTAGGTGGCAGGGCGAACTATGGCTACACCTTC. It translates to CSARVGGRANYGYTF.

This clonotype was counted ten times or more. This sequence joins TRBV12-5 and TRBJ2-7; D gene ambiguous. CDR1 is LGHNT, CDR2 FRNRAP, per germline. The CDR3 is made up of 11 amino acids. The V end lost 3 bases, the J end lost 7 bases, and 7 bases lay between the germline ends. Written as DNA, the CDR3 is TGTGCTAGTGGTTTCGGTCGGGAGCAGTACTTC. This sequence encodes CASGFGREQYF.

The chain couples TRBV6-1 to TRBJ2-7; 9 bases fit TRBD1. V was clipped by 8 bases and J by 4 bases; unmatched bases: 3. The CDR3 loop spans 12 amino acids. The germline V gene encodes CDR1 MNHNS and CDR2 SASEGT. The CDR3: CASRDRVYEQYF. CDR3 sequence (DNA): TGTGCCAGCCGGGACAGGGTTTACGAGCAGTACTTC.

This chain connects TRBV20-1 to TRBJ2-3; D perhaps matches TRBD1 (6 bases). This CDR3 is 15 amino acids long. Per the germline V gene, CDR1 is DFQATT and CDR2 is SNEGSKA (reference sequence). V gave up 0 bases and J gave up 6 bases, with 16 bases separating them. CDR3 loop: CSARDLGRGGDTQYF. The DNA for the CDR3 is TGCAGTGCTAGAGATCTGGGCAGGGGCGGGGATACGCAGTATTTT.

This clonotype was picked up many times. The J gene is TRBJ1-1, the V gene TRBV5-1; 8 positions match TRBD1. The CDR3 is 16 amino acids. CDR1 is SGHRS and CDR2 is YFSETQ in the germline V gene. With 4 bases clipped from V and 1 base from J, the junction kept 9 bases outside the gene matches. The CDR3 DNA is TGCGCCAGCAGCCTATCAGTCGGGACAGGGAACACTGAAGCTTTCTTT. Its protein product is CASSLSVGTGNTEAFF.

This clonotype was seen many times. The chain carries TRBV5-1 and TRBJ1-1, with a tentative D call TRBD1 (5 bases). The CDR3 has 14 amino acids. The V and J ends lost 2 bases and 1 base respectively, with 9 bases between them. Germline lookup yields CDR1 SGHRS and CDR2 YFSETQ. CDR3 in amino acids: CASSLTGQNTEAFF. CDR3 coding DNA: TGCGCCAGCAGCTTAACAGGCCAGAACACTGAAGCTTTCTTT. Supplemented by reference TRBV5-1 and TRBJ1-1, the full variable domain reads KAGVTQTPRYLIKTRGQQVTLSCSPISGHRSVSWYQQTPGQGLQFLFEYFSETQRNKGNFPGRFSGRQFSNSRSEMNVSTLELGDSALYLCASSLTGQNTEAFFGQGTRLTVV.

Many counts were recorded for this clonotype. V usage is TRBV5-1 and J usage is TRBJ2-7; 11 bases agree with TRBD1. This CDR3 is built from 15 residues. Germline CDR1 and CDR2: SGHRS and YFSETQ. Trimming took 2 bases from V and 6 from J; bases not matched to a gene: 7. In DNA form, the CDR3 reads TGCGCCAGCAGCTTATCCGGGACAGGGGGGCTCGAGCAGTACTTC. It codes for CASSLSGTGGLEQYF.

The rearrangement uses TRBV4-1 and TRBJ1-5; D might be TRBD1 (5 bases). The CDR3 has 15 residues. Germline V lookup: CDR1 MGHRA, CDR2 YSYEKL. Trimming cost V 0 bases and J 4 bases, with 10 bases left between them. The DNA for the CDR3 is TGCGCCAGCAGCCAAGATTGGGGGGGTAATCAGCCCCAGCATTTT. Its translation is CASSQDWGGNQPQHF.

This clonotype was counted ten times or more. The chain combines TRBV5-6 with TRBJ2-5, with no clear D. Trimming removed 0 bases from V and 5 bases from J, with 14 bases in between. CDR1 is SGHDT and CDR2 is YYEEEE in the germline V gene. The CDR3 has 15 residues. CDR3 nucleotides: TGTGCCAGCAGCTTGGAGACAAGGTTGCGGGAGACCCAGTACTTC. It codes for CASSLETRLRETQYF.

This clonotype has only a few counts. J is TRBJ1-1 and V is TRBV5-1; tentative D call: TRBD1 (5 bases). V gave up 3 bases and J gave up 6 bases, with 9 bases separating them. CDR1 is SGHRS and CDR2 is YFSETQ in the germline V gene. CDR3 length: 12 amino acids. CDR3 nucleotides: TGCGCCAGCAGCTCCAGGGCGGCTGAAGCTTTCTTT. Its translation: CASSSRAAEAFF.

This clonotype came up once. The rearrangement links TRBV27 to TRBJ2-7, with a tentative D call TRBD1 (5 bases). The length of the CDR3 is 15 residues. V lost 3 bases to trimming and J lost 0 bases, with 12 bases between them. CDR1 and CDR2 (germline): MNHEY, SMNVEV (reference sequence). The CDR3 region is CASSLSTAPSYEQYF. The CDR3 nucleotides read TGTGCCAGCAGTTTGTCGACAGCTCCCTCCTACGAGCAGTACTTC.

This clonotype was seen ten or more times. This rearrangement joins TRBV11-3 to TRBJ2-7, with D perhaps matching TRBD1 (6 bases). Germline CDR1 is SGHNT and CDR2 is YENEEA. The length of the CDR3 is 14 residues. V lost 1 base to trimming and J lost 3 bases, with 10 bases between them. The CDR3 DNA sequence: TGTGCCAGCAGCTTAGGGGGACAAAACTACGAGCAGTACTTC. It codes for CASSLGGQNYEQYF.

This clonotype has ten or more counts. The V gene is TRBV5-4, the J gene TRBJ1-2; D not resolved. CDR3 length: 13 residues. The germline V gene encodes CDR1 SGHNT and CDR2 YYREEE (reference sequence). V was trimmed by 2 bases and J by 7 bases, leaving 12 bases between them. The CDR3 sequence: CASSFDWQAGYTF. Here the CDR3 DNA reads TGTGCCAGCAGCTTTGACTGGCAGGCTGGCTACACCTTC.

This clonotype has a count of ten or more. The chain employs TRBV9 and TRBJ1-2; D unclear. The CDR3 is made up of 13 amino acids. Germline V gives CDR1 SGDLS, CDR2 YYNGEE. V dropped 4 bases and J dropped 8 bases, with 15 bases sitting between them. The CDR3 region has the DNA TGTGCCAGCAGCCCCCAAGACCCGTCGGGCTACACCTTC. This translates into CASSPQDPSGYTF.

This clonotype was counted many times. The V gene is TRBV27, the J gene TRBJ1-1, with D possibly matching TRBD1 (5 bases). Per germline, CDR1 MNHEY and CDR2 SMNVEV (reference sequence). The ends were cut back, 5 bases at V and 0 bases at J, with 13 bases in the middle. The CDR3 length is 15 residues. CDR3 sequence (DNA): TGTGCCAGCAGTACAAGGGACGGGGTGAACACTGAAGCTTTCTTT. Protein: CASSTRDGVNTEAFF.

In this sample, this clonotype turned up many times. The rearrangement joins TRBV2 to TRBJ1-2; possible D gene TRBD1, 6 bases. The V and J ends lost 8 bases and 7 bases respectively, with 23 bases between them. The CDR3 has 15 amino acids. Germline V lookup: CDR1 SNHLY, CDR2 FYNNEI. The CDR3 nucleotides are TGTGCCAGCGGACAACAGGGAGGCGGCTATAGTGGCTACACCTTC. This codes for CASGQQGGGYSGYTF. Together with reference TRBV2 and TRBJ1-2, the CDR3 gives the full variable domain: EPEVTQTPSHQVTQMGQEVILRCVPISNHLYFYWYRQILGQKVEFLVSFYNNEISEKSEIFDDQFSVERPDGSNFTLKIRSTKLEDSAMYFCASGQQGGGYSGYTFGSGTRLTVV.

This clonotype occurred a few times. The CDR3 coding sequence is TGTGCCAGTAGTATGGCCGGACAGGGGTTCAACGAGCAGTACTTC. Amino acid sequence: CASSMAGQGFNEQYF. The chain couples TRBV19 to TRBJ2-7; 9 positions agree with TRBD1. The trim removed 3 bases at V and 5 bases at J, leaving 8 bases unmatched. This CDR3 is 15 amino acids long. Germline V gene data show CDR1 as LNHDA and CDR2 as SQIVND (reference sequence).